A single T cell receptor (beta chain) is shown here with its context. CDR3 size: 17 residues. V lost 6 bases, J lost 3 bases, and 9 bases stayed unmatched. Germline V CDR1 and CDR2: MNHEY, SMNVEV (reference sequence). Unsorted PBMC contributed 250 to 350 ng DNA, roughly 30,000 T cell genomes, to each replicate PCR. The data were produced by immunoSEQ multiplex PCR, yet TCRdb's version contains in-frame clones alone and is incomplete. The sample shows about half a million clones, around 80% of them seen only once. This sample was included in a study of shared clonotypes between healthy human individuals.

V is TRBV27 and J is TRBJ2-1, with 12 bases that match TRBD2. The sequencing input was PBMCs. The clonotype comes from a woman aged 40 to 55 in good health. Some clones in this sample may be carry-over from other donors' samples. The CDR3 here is CASSATPSGRVYNEQFF. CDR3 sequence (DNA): TGTGCCAGCAGCGCAACGCCTAGCGGGAGGGTCTACAATGAGCAGTTCTTC.